This entry features one TCR beta chain sequence. One entry per CDR3 protein results from TCRdb running MiXCR on the reads. In the table there are more than 200,000 distinct CDR3 sequences, over 8% of which are singletons. The data were taken from a study of T cell repertoires in cytomegalovirus infection. Trimming cost V 0 bases and J 6 bases, with 16 bases left between them. The CDR3 sequence is 15 residues long. CDR1 SGHRS and CDR2 YFSETQ come from the germline V gene. The sequence came from a human donor in good health (CMV status not recorded). Some clones in this sample may be carry-over from other donors' samples. The sequencing input was PBMCs. The rearrangement uses TRBV5-1 and TRBJ2-7, with D perhaps assigned TRBD1 or TRBD2 (5 bases each). CDR3 residues: CASSLAIWDVSEQYF. The CDR3 DNA sequence: TGCGCCAGCAGCTTGGCCATCTGGGACGTTAGCGAGCAGTACTTC. The whole variable domain, filled in from reference TRBV5-1 and TRBJ2-7, reads KAGVTQTPRYLIKTRGQQVTLSCSPISGHRSVSWYQQTPGQGLQFLFEYFSETQRNKGNFPGRFSGRQFSNSRSEMNVSTLELGDSALYLCASSLAIWDVSEQYFGPGTRLTVT.